Following are 3 T cell receptor beta chains from one sample sequenced in a study of blood T cells in healthy people across ages. With a J-beta primer mix and a sample-barcoded 5' primer, a second PCR ran 7 to 11 cycles. MiXCR, run by TCRdb on the 5' RACE reads, gives a single entry per CDR3 protein. The sample yields roughly 1.6 million distinct CDR3 sequences, about 31% seen once. The sequenced sample was blood. Receptor source: a woman in her twenties or thirties in good health.

The chain couples TRBV7-9 to TRBJ2-5; TRBD2 agrees at 9 bases. Germline trimming cut 4 bases from V and 3 bases from J; bases unmatched to any gene: 9. The CDR3 consists of 16 residues. Germline V gives CDR1 SEHNR, CDR2 FQNEAQ (reference sequence). In DNA form, the CDR3 reads TGTGCCAGCAGCTGGGAGGGACTAGCAGTGGAAGAGACCCAGTACTTC. Its translation is CASSWEGLAVEETQYF.

This clonotype was counted between two and nine times. The junction does not match germline at one end; this may be a read error. This sequence joins TRBV7-8 and TRBJ2-5, with D possibly being TRBD2 (7 bases). Germline CDR1 SGHVS, CDR2 FQNEAQ. The CDR3 contains 14 residues. For the CDR3, the DNA is TGTGCCGGCAGCCAAGGGGGGGGGCCCCAGACCCAGTACTTC. Protein: CAGSQGGGPQTQYF.

This clonotype showed up many times. V gene TRBV4-1 combines with J gene TRBJ2-7; 8 bases line up with TRBD1. Trimming took 0 bases from V and 2 from J; bases not matched to a gene: 12. The CDR3 spans 18 residues. Germline lookup yields CDR1 MGHRA and CDR2 YSYEKL. The CDR3 reads CASSQDRGDRKGPYEQYF. CDR3 bases: TGCGCCAGCAGCCAAGATAGAGGGGACAGGAAGGGCCCCTACGAGCAGTACTTC.